The rows below give T cell receptor beta chains drawn from one sample of a study of Tregs in tolerant kidney transplant recipients. Their cognate antigens are unknown. This table comes from immunoSEQ multiplex PCR, and its TCRdb copy is limited to in-frame clones, with some not included. This sample has around 30,000 clones; over 65% occur once, and the top ten carry about 2.2%. Material for sequencing was Tregs from blood cultured with allogeneic cells. The receptors were gathered from a human donor in good health. The CDR3 runs from the conserved cysteine through the conserved F or W. Fields, in order: J gene, D gene, clone size, V gene, CDR3 protein, CDR3 DNA. The D gene is left open where the match is weak. Clone size is given for some rows only: seen once, a few or many times, or a class if the clone is expanded.

>TRBJ2-5|-|-|TRBV11-1
CASSLSARETQYF
TGTGCCAGCAGCCTTTCTGCACGGGAGACCCAGTACTTC
>TRBJ2-7|TRBD1|-|TRBV19
CASSPRDRTTYEQYF
TGTGCCAGTAGTCCCCGGGACAGGACCACCTACGAGCAGTACTTC
>TRBJ1-2|TRBD1|-|TRBV30
CAWSGQGAGGYTF
TGTGCCTGGAGTGGACAGGGGGCGGGTGGCTACACCTTC
>TRBJ2-5|TRBD2|-|TRBV5-1
CARRCLPGRTSGSFGDQETQYF
TGCGCCAGACGGTGCCTACCCGGACGGACTAGCGGGAGCTTTGGGGACCAAGAGACCCAGTACTTC
>TRBJ2-7|-|once|TRBV4-2
CASSQETHEQYF
TGTGCCAGCAGCCAAGAGACCCACGAGCAGTACTTC
>TRBJ2-7|TRBD1|medium-sized|TRBV6-6
CASGIGDRGDEQYF
TGTGCCAGCGGGATCGGGGACAGGGGTGACGAGCAGTACTTC
>TRBJ2-5|TRBD2|few|TRBV11-3
CASSPSGKAEETQYF
TGTGCCAGCAGCCCTAGCGGGAAGGCAGAGGAGACCCAGTACTTC
>TRBJ2-2|-|few|TRBV7-3
CASSSRQDTGELFF
TGTGCCAGCAGCTCCCGACAGGACACCGGGGAGCTGTTTTTT
>TRBJ1-1|TRBD1|-|TRBV5-6
CASSTNRGRVAFF
TGTGCCAGCAGCACAAACAGGGGCCGGGTAGCTTTCTTT
>TRBJ2-7|TRBD2|-|TRBV6-5
CASSYRASGSRREQYF
TGTGCCAGCAGTTACAGGGCTAGCGGGAGCAGACGCGAGCAGTACTTC
>TRBJ2-3|-|-|TRBV5-1
CASSTPDSRSQYF
TGCGCCAGCAGCACCCCGGACTCCAGGTCGCAGTATTTT
>TRBJ1-2|-|-|TRBV11-3
CASSRIQGADYGYTF
TGTGCCAGCAGCCGGATACAGGGTGCAGACTATGGCTACACCTTC
>TRBJ2-7|-|once|TRBV28
CASIFSGAQVNRQYF
TGTGCCAGCATTTTTTCGGGGGCGCAGGTCAATCGGCAGTACTTC
>TRBJ2-2|-|-|TRBV7-2
CASSLAGGTGELFF
TGTGCCAGCAGCTTAGCGGGGGGAACCGGGGAGCTGTTTTTT
>TRBJ1-1|-|-|TRBV27
CASSLQRAGETEAFF
TGTGCCAGCAGTTTACAGCGGGCAGGGGAAACTGAAGCTTTCTTT
>TRBJ2-7|TRBD2|-|TRBV2
CASSRLAGASEQYF
TGTGCCAGCAGCCGACTAGCGGGGGCCTCCGAGCAGTACTTC
>TRBJ2-1|-|-|TRBV6-1
CASSQKYEQFF
TGTGCCAGCAGTCAAAAGTATGAGCAGTTCTTC
>TRBJ2-7|-|once|TRBV7-3
CASSFGRGYEQYF
TGTGCCAGCAGCTTTGGAAGGGGTTACGAGCAGTACTTC
>TRBJ2-7|TRBD1|-|TRBV18
CASSPAGGLYEQYF
TGTGCCAGCTCACCGGCAGGGGGCTTATACGAGCAGTACTTC
>TRBJ2-2|-|-|TRBV18
CASSTATNTGELFF
TGTGCCAGCTCAACAGCGACGAACACCGGGGAGCTGTTTTTT
>TRBJ1-2|-|-|TRBV5-4
CASSLSRTDGYTF
TGTGCCAGCAGCCTTTCCAGGACCGATGGCTACACCTTC
>TRBJ2-7|TRBD1|-|TRBV30
CAWSAGGYEQYF
TGTGCCTGGAGTGCAGGGGGCTACGAGCAGTACTTC
>TRBJ1-3|-|few|TRBV7-9
CASSLARNTIYF
TGTGCCAGCAGCTTAGCGCGGAACACCATATATTTT
>TRBJ1-5|-|few|TRBV18
CASSPGVGQPQHF
TGTGCCAGCTCACCAGGGGTAGGTCAGCCCCAGCATTTT
>TRBJ2-1|-|-|TRBV7-2
CASSFTSGASRGEQFF
TGTGCCAGCAGCTTTACGTCGGGGGCGTCTAGAGGTGAGCAGTTCTTC
>TRBJ2-3|-|-|TRBV29-1
CSVEESPDTQYF
TGCAGCGTTGAAGAATCTCCGGATACGCAGTATTTT
>TRBJ1-5|-|-|TRBV7-9
CASSFYGSNQPQHF
TGTGCCAGCAGCTTCTACGGGAGCAATCAGCCCCAGCATTTT
>TRBJ1-1|TRBD1|-|TRBV5-1
CASSLGDRGFGTEAFF
TGCGCCAGCAGCTTGGGGGACAGGGGTTTTGGCACTGAAGCTTTCTTT
>TRBJ2-5|-|-|TRBV5-6
CASSPPGTQETQYF
TGTGCCAGCAGCCCCCCGGGGACCCAAGAGACCCAGTACTTC
>TRBJ2-3|-|-|TRBV2
CASSPPGGDTQYF
TGTGCCAGCAGCCCCCCCGGGGGTGATACGCAGTATTTT
>TRBJ2-2|TRBD2|few|TRBV6-1
CASSALAGGNGELFF
TGTGCCAGCAGTGCGTTAGCGGGGGGTAACGGGGAGCTGTTTTTT
>TRBJ2-7|-|-|TRBV7-9
CASSLEEGSYEQYF
TGTGCCAGCAGCTTAGAGGAGGGTTCCTACGAGCAGTACTTC
>TRBJ1-5|-|-|TRBV6-4
CASSTGQPNQPQHF
TGTGCCAGCAGTACCGGACAACCCAATCAGCCCCAGCATTTT
>TRBJ2-7|-|-|TRBV10-3
CAIRPRTGDEQYF
TGTGCCATCAGGCCGAGGACCGGGGACGAGCAGTACTTC
>TRBJ2-1|TRBD2|-|TRBV5-1
CASRTIAGEANEQFF
TGCGCCAGCAGAACTATAGCGGGAGAGGCCAATGAGCAGTTCTTC
>TRBJ1-1|-|-|TRBV12-5
CASVAGTNTEAFF
TGTGCTAGTGTCGCTGGGACGAACACTGAAGCTTTCTTT
>TRBJ2-5|-|-|TRBV11-3
CASSFSQLKETQYF
TGTGCCAGCAGCTTTAGTCAGCTTAAAGAGACCCAGTACTTC
>TRBJ2-5|TRBD1|-|TRBV6-5
CASSPQGEYGKTQYF
TGTGCCAGCAGTCCCCAGGGGGAGTACGGAAAGACCCAGTACTTC
>TRBJ2-7|-|-|TRBV20-1
CSVDRGDEQYF
TGCAGTGTTGATAGGGGGGACGAGCAGTACTTC
>TRBJ1-1|-|-|TRBV6-6
CASSYWGQNTEAFF
TGTGCCAGCAGTTACTGGGGACAGAACACTGAAGCTTTCTTT
>TRBJ2-2|-|-|TRBV7-2
CASSVTGSTGELFF
TGTGCCAGCAGTGTTACAGGGTCCACCGGGGAGCTGTTTTTT
>TRBJ1-1|-|once|TRBV11-3
CASSELGLEEAFF
TGTGCCAGCAGCGAACTAGGACTGGAGGAAGCTTTCTTT
>TRBJ1-2|-|-|TRBV20-1
CSVGSVYGYTF
TGCAGTGTTGGGTCAGTTTATGGCTACACCTTC
>TRBJ1-4|-|-|TRBV14
CASSPIAQGQSNEKLFF
TGTGCCAGCAGCCCCATAGCACAGGGCCAATCTAATGAAAAACTGTTTTTT
>TRBJ2-1|-|-|TRBV10-3
CAISGAGGGEQFF
TGTGCCATCAGTGGTGCAGGGGGGGGTGAGCAGTTCTTC
>TRBJ1-5|-|-|TRBV30
CAWSKAPNQPQHF
TGTGCCTGGAGTAAGGCCCCCAATCAGCCCCAGCATTTT
>TRBJ1-1|-|-|TRBV29-1
CSVVGQLNTEAFF
TGCAGCGTTGTGGGACAACTGAACACTGAAGCTTTCTTT
>TRBJ2-2|-|-|TRBV5-1
CASRKGTNTGELFF
TGCGCCTCTAGGAAGGGAACGAACACCGGGGAGCTGTTTTTT
>TRBJ1-3|-|-|TRBV7-9
CASSPTLPGNTIYF
TGTGCCAGCAGCCCGACACTTCCAGGAAACACCATATATTTT
>TRBJ2-5|-|-|TRBV7-2
CASSLHRAARRETQYF
TGTGCCAGCAGCTTACATAGGGCGGCCAGACGGGAGACCCAGTACTTC
>TRBJ2-2|-|-|TRBV11-3
CASTNTGELFF
TGTGCCAGCACCAACACCGGGGAGCTGTTTTTT
>TRBJ2-3|-|-|TRBV20-1
CSASRGAIWSF
TGCAGTGCTTCCCGCGGAGCGATTTGGAGCTTT
>TRBJ2-7|TRBD2|once|TRBV7-2
CASMRRGAYEQYF
TGTGCCAGCATGCGGCGGGGGGCCTACGAGCAGTACTTC
>TRBJ1-4|-|once|TRBV19
CASSAGEKLFF
TGTGCCAGTAGTGCCGGTGAAAAACTGTTTTTT
>TRBJ2-7|TRBD2|-|TRBV9
CASSQGAGAPYEQYF
TGTGCCAGCAGCCAAGGAGCGGGAGCCCCCTACGAGCAGTACTTC
>TRBJ1-2|-|few|TRBV6-1
CASSARTGSLGYTF
TGTGCCAGCAGTGCTAGGACCGGGTCGCTAGGCTACACCTTC
>TRBJ2-5|TRBD2|few|TRBV2
CASSTGTSGTQYF
TGTGCCAGCAGTACCGGGACTAGCGGGACCCAGTACTTC